This TCR beta chain appears in the sequencing data of a study of T cell responses to AZD1222 COVID-19 vaccine. Study-wide results and caveats: With dominance at 160-218 and 743-854, vaccine-associated CD4 TCRs spanned spike.

V shed 3 bases and J shed 7 bases, with 12 bases lying between them. This CDR3 is 13 amino acids long. Concerning this clone: No antigen is known for it.

Clones were read by immunoSEQ multiplex PCR, and TCRdb kept only the in-frame ones, dropping some. The sample shows tens of thousands of clones, about 88% of them seen only once. This receptor was taken from an adult who received the AZD1222 COVID-19 vaccine. Sequenced material: peripheral blood, taken 28 days after the second AZD1222 dose. This chain connects TRBV12-3 or TRBV12-4 to TRBJ1-2; D may be TRBD1 (5 bases). In nucleotides, the CDR3 is TGTGCCAGCAGTTTTGGGGACTTCGCTGGCTACACCTTC. Translation: CASSFGDFAGYTF.